This TCR beta chain originates from a study of glioma-infiltrating T cells after dendritic cell vaccination. The wider study: Treatment, given 2003 to 2012, was autologous tumor lysate-pulsed dendritic cell vaccination. Autologous tumor lysate was loaded overnight onto monocyte-derived dendritic cells grown seven days with IL-4 and GM-CSF. Whole-study findings and limits: Longer survival after dendritic cell vaccination followed higher pretreatment TIL content.

Amplification used 60 V beta primers and 13 J beta primers. Clones were read by immunoSEQ multiplex PCR, and TCRdb kept only the in-frame ones, dropping some. Of some 58,000 clones in the sample, roughly 84% are singletons; the top ten hold about 8.3%. Time point denoted: after dendritic cell vaccination, including at tumor progression/relapse. Note on this clone: Antigen: not known.

The CDR3 sequence is 13 residues long. V shed 6 bases and J shed 2 bases, with 11 bases lying between them. Germline V gene sequence: CDR1 MNHEY, CDR2 SVGAGI. This sample comprised blood, obtained after dendritic cell vaccination. The J gene is TRBJ2-7, the V gene TRBV6-5, with D possibly matching TRBD2 (6 bases). The source is a human donor with glioblastoma. In nucleotides, the CDR3 is TGTGCCAGCAGAATTAGCGGAACCTACGAGCAGTACTTC. Its protein product is CASRISGTYEQYF.